This T cell receptor gamma chain was identified in a study of fetal and pediatric gammadelta thymocytes (dated by TCRdb to the early 2020s). A note on the overall study: The bulk gammadelta thymocyte repertoires combined previously published and newly generated, unpublished data and were used to strengthen a single-cell study of gammadelta thymocyte development. The bulk gammadelta thymocyte repertoires combined unpublished data with previously published data (refs 27,28). To increase subject numbers and strengthen the CDR3 publicity analysis, bulk TCR repertoire data were added. The bulk gammadelta thymocyte repertoire set covered about 10 subjects in total, 3 fetal thymus donors and 7 pediatric thymus donors. Results the study describes overall, beyond this receptor: Fetal gammadelta thymocyte repertoires were previously reported to be enriched for TRDV2, TRGV8 and TRGV9 usage, low N additions and public CDR3s compared with post-natal repertoires.

The sequencing machine was an Illumina MiSeq. As for the original processing: For publicity analysis, the Vgamma9Vdelta2 and nonVgamma9Vdelta2 bulk CDR3 files were merged for each subject into one combined repertoire per subject. CDR3 publicity was scored from 0 to 19 by checking each amino acid sequence across 9 single-cell datasets and 10 bulk repertoires, using base R and dplyr. Via CATT, TCRdb reprocessed the public reads, and rows with identical DNA were then joined. Clone size and V and J calls follow TCRdb, not the original study. For this sample there are about 550 gamma-chain clones; around 4% appear just once. The biggest ten clones account for roughly 10% of the sample. The CDR3 measures 11 amino acids from cysteine to phenylalanine. Just the 33-base CDR3 DNA is kept, in frame starting at base 1. Via the germline V gene, CDR1 is EGSTGY and CDR2 YDSYTSSV. Trimmed from V: 4 bases; trimmed from J: 11 bases; junction bases lacking a gene match: 8.

By how much of the sample it makes up, this clone is large (0.1 to 1%). There is no known antigen for this receptor. No base quality information exists; no much larger clone differs at one position. Thymocytes were stained with Zombie NIR viability dye plus antibodies to CD3 (UCHT1), TCRgammadelta (11F2), TCRVgamma9 (IMMU360) and TCRVdelta2 (IMMU389). Bulk TRD and TRG CDR3 repertoires were generated separately from sorted Vgamma9Vdelta2 and nonVgamma9Vdelta2 gammadelta thymocytes of human fetal and pediatric thymuses. Children undergoing cardiac surgery in Belgium were the source of the pediatric thymus tissue. The ages of the pediatric thymus donors in the study ranged between roughly 1 and 12 years. Thymic cell suspensions were made from fetal and post-natal thymuses as previously described. NonVgamma9Vdelta2 thymocytes were sorted as CD3+ gammadeltaTCR+ cells that did not have the Vgamma9+Vdelta2+ phenotype. A FACS Aria III cell sorter (BD Biosciences) was used to carry out the cell sorting.

Material: non-Vgamma9Vdelta2 gamma-delta T cells from the thymus. The meaning of the sample's cell subset or site label: CD3+gammadeltaTCR+ thymocytes not co-expressing Vgamma9 and Vdelta2. Here the chain combines TRGV4 and TRGJ1 or TRGJ2. The source is a child who underwent cardiac surgery and was recorded as healthy. The CDR3 protein is CATWEPREKLF. The sequenced DNA is TGTGCCACCTGGGAGCCCAGGGAGAAACTCTTT.